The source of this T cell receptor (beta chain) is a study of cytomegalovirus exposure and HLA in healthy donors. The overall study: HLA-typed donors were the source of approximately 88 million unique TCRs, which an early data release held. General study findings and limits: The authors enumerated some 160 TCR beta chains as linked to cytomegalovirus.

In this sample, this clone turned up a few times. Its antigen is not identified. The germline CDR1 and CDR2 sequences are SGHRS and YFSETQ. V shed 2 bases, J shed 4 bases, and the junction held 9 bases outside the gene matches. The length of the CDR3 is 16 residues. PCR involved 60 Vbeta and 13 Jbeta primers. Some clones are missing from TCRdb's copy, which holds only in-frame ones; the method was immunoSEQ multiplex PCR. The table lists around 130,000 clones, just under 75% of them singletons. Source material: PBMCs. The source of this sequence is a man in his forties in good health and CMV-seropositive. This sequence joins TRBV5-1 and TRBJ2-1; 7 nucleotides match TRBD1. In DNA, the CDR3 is TGCGCCAGCAGCTTAAGACAGGGATCCCCTTACAATGAGCAGTTCTTC. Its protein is CASSLRQGSPYNEQFF.